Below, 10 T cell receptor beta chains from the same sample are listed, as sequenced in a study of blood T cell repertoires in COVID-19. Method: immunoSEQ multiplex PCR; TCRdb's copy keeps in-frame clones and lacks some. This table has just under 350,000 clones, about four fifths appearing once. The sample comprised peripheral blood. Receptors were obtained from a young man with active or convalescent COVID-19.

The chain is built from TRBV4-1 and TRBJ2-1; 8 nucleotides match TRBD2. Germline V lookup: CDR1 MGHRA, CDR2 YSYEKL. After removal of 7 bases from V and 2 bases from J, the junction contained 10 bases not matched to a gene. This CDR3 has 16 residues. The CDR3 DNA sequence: TGCGCCAGCAACCCTCAGGGACTAGGGACCTACAATGAGCAGTTCTTC. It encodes CASNPQGLGTYNEQFF.

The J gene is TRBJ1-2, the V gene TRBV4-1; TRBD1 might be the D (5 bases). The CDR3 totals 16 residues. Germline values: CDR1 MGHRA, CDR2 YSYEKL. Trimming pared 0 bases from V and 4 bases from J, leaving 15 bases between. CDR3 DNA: TGCGCCAGCAGCCAAGAGCGGTCGGGGGGATCCTATGGCTACACCTTC. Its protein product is CASSQERSGGSYGYTF.

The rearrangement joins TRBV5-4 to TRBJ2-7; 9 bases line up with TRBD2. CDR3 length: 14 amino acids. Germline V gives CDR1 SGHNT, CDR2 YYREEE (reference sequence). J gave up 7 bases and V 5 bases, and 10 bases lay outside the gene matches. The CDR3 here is CASRRLAEPREQYF. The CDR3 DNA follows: TGTGCCAGCAGGCGACTAGCGGAGCCGAGGGAGCAGTACTTC.

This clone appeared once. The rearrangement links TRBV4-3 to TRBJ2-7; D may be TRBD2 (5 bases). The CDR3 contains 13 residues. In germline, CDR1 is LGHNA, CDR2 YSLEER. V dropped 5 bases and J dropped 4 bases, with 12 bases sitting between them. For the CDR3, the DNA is TGCGCCAGCAGCAAAGGCCGGACTTACGAGCAGTACTTC. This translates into CASSKGRTYEQYF.

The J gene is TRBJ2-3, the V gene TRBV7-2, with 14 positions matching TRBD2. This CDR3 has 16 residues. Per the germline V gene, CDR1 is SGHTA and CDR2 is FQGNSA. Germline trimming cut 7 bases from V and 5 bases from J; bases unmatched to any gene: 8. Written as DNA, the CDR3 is TGTGCCAGCACCTTGACTAGCGGGGGGGTAGGAGATACGCAGTATTTT. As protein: CASTLTSGGVGDTQYF. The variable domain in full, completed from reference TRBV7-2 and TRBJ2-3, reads GAGVSQSPSNKVTEKGKDVELRCDPISGHTALYWYRQSLGQGLEFLIYFQGNSAPDKSGLPSDRFSAERTGGSVSTLTIQRTQQEDSAVYLCASTLTSGGVGDTQYFGPGTRLTVL.

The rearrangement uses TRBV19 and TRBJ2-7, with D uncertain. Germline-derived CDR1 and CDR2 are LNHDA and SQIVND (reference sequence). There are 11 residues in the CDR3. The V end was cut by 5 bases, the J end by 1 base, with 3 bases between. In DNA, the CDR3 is TGTGCCAGTAGTCCTTCCTACGAGCAGTACTTC. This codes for CASSPSYEQYF.

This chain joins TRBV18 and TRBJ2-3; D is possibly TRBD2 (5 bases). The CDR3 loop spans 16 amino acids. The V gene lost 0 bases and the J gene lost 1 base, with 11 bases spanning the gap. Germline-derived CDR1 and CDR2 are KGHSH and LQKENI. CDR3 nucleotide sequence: TGTGCCAGCTCACCACCCGGGGTTTCAGGCACAGATACGCAGTATTTT. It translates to CASSPPGVSGTDTQYF.

CDR3 DNA: TGTGCCAGCAGCTTCCGGGTCGGGAATTCACCCCTCCACTTT. It translates to CASSFRVGNSPLHF. The chain recombines TRBV5-4 with TRBJ1-6; no clear D gene. From germline, CDR1 is SGHNT and CDR2 YYREEE (reference sequence). V was cut by 2 bases and J by 7 bases, with 10 bases left in between. The CDR3 has 14 residues.

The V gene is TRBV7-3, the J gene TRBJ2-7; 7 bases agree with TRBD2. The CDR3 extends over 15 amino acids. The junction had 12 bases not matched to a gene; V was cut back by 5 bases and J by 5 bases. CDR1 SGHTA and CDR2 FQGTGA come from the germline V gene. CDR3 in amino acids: CASSLVGGGPHEQYF. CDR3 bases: TGTGCCAGCAGCCTAGTCGGGGGAGGGCCGCACGAGCAGTACTTC. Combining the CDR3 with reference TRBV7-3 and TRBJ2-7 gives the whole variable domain GAGVSQTPSNKVTEKGKYVELRCDPISGHTALYWYRQSLGQGPEFLIYFQGTGAADDSGLPNDRFFAVRPEGSVSTLKIQRTERGDSAVYLCASSLVGGGPHEQYFGPGTRLTVT.

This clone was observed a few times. This CDR3 is CASSHADRGRFTAELFF. CDR3 nucleotide sequence: TGCGCCAGCAGCCACGCGGACAGGGGGCGATTTACGGCGGAGCTGTTTTTT. This rearrangement joins TRBV4-3 to TRBJ2-2, with 11 bases aligning to TRBD1. The germline V gene has CDR1 LGHNA and CDR2 YSLEER. This CDR3 comprises 17 residues. V shed 3 bases, J shed 10 bases, and the junction held 13 bases outside the gene matches.